These 28 T cell receptor beta chains were all obtained from the same sample, sequenced in a study of cytomegalovirus exposure and HLA in healthy donors. The PCR contained 60 Vbeta and 13 Jbeta primers. The assay was immunoSEQ multiplex PCR, and TCRdb's table has in-frame clones only and misses some. Its table records around 53,000 clones. Source material: PBMCs. Receptors were obtained from a man between 18 and 29 years old in good health and CMV-seropositive.

J is TRBJ1-2 and V is TRBV27, with D unresolved. V lost 8 bases and J 1 base, leaving 14 bases between the germline ends. CDR1 and CDR2 (germline): MNHEY, SMNVEV (reference sequence). The CDR3 sequence is 14 residues long. The CDR3, as DNA: TGTGCCAGCTCCAGAACCACCGTTAACTATGGCTACACCTTC. Translated, it gives CASSRTTVNYGYTF.

V usage is TRBV4-1 and J usage is TRBJ2-6; D is perhaps TRBD2 (6 bases). The V gene lost 4 bases and the J gene lost 1 base, with 17 bases spanning the gap. The CDR3 covers 18 residues. Per germline, CDR1 MGHRA and CDR2 YSYEKL. For the CDR3, the DNA is TGCGCCAGCAGCCTTCTAGGTGGGGGGAAATCTGGGGCCAACGTCCTGACTTTC. Its protein product is CASSLLGGGKSGANVLTF.

V gene TRBV27 combines with J gene TRBJ2-7; D might be TRBD1 (6 bases). CDR3 length equals 15 residues. The V gene's germline CDR1 is MNHEY and CDR2 SMNVEV (reference sequence). The V and J ends lost 0 bases and 3 bases respectively, with 12 bases between them. The CDR3 region is CASSLSWQGNYEQYF. The CDR3 region has the DNA TGTGCCAGCAGTTTATCGTGGCAGGGGAACTACGAGCAGTACTTC.

V usage is TRBV10-3 and J usage is TRBJ2-5; D is perhaps TRBD2 (6 bases). The CDR3 has 15 residues. The ends were cut back, 4 bases at V and 4 bases at J, with 16 bases in the middle. Germline CDR1 is ENHRY and CDR2 is SYGVKD. CDR3 bases: TGTGCCATCAGTGTTGCCGGAGGGGACGGAGAGACCCAGTACTTC. This sequence encodes CAISVAGGDGETQYF.

A word on this clone: The same CDR3 also results from other DNA sequences found in this sample. The chain joins TRBV7-2 to TRBJ1-5, with 8 bases that match TRBD1. With V trimmed by 6 bases and J by 4 bases, 8 bases remained unmatched. The V gene's germline CDR1 is SGHTA and CDR2 FQGNSA. The length of the CDR3 is 15 residues. For the CDR3, the DNA is TGTGCCAGCAGTCTCGACAGGGGAGGGAATCAGCCCCAGCATTTT. Amino acid sequence: CASSLDRGGNQPQHF. The full variable domain, rest sourced from reference TRBV7-2 and TRBJ1-5, is GAGVSQSPSNKVTEKGKDVELRCDPISGHTALYWYRQSLGQGLEFLIYFQGNSAPDKSGLPSDRFSAERTGGSVSTLTIQRTQQEDSAVYLCASSLDRGGNQPQHFGDGTRLSIL.

The V and J genes are TRBV27 and TRBJ2-6; the match to TRBD1 covers 9 bases. CDR1 is MNHEY, CDR2 SMNVEV, per germline (reference sequence). This CDR3 comprises 18 residues. J gave up 0 bases and V 7 bases, and 10 bases lay outside the gene matches. The CDR3 sequence: CASNQPGQGVSGANVLTF. The CDR3 coding sequence is TGTGCCAGCAATCAACCGGGACAGGGCGTCTCTGGGGCCAACGTCCTGACTTTC. Together with reference TRBV27 and TRBJ2-6, the CDR3 gives the full variable domain: EAQVTQNPRYLITVTGKKLTVTCSQNMNHEYMSWYRQDPGLGLRQIYYSMNVEVTDKGDVPEGYKVSRKEKRNFPLILESPSPNQTSLYFCASNQPGQGVSGANVLTFGAGSRLTVL.

The chain carries TRBV7-9 and TRBJ2-3; 9 nucleotides match TRBD2. Germline V gene data show CDR1 as SEHNR and CDR2 as FQNEAQ (reference sequence). V trimming: 0 bases; J trimming: 12 bases; junction bases outside the gene matches: 4. This CDR3 comprises 13 residues. The CDR3 loop reads CASSLAGREGQYF. DNA of the CDR3: TGTGCCAGCAGCTTAGCGGGGCGGGAGGGCCAGTATTTT.

The chain is built from TRBV5-4 and TRBJ2-7, with 8 bases lining up with TRBD1. Germline V gene sequence: CDR1 SGHNT, CDR2 YYREEE (reference sequence). The CDR3 is made up of 13 amino acids. J lost 7 bases, V lost 0 bases, and 3 bases had no gene match. CDR3 protein: CASSLARGLEQYF. The CDR3 region has the DNA TGTGCCAGCAGCTTGGCCAGGGGGCTTGAGCAGTACTTC.

V usage is TRBV7-9 and J usage is TRBJ1-2, with 9 bases identical to TRBD1. The CDR3 loop spans 14 amino acids. From germline, CDR1 is SEHNR and CDR2 FQNEAQ (reference sequence). After removal of 5 bases from V and 8 bases from J, the junction contained 9 bases not matched to a gene. CDR3 amino acids: CASSPGQGPSGYTF. The CDR3 nucleotides read TGTGCCAGCAGCCCAGGACAGGGGCCGTCAGGCTACACCTTC.

V usage is TRBV6-6 and J usage is TRBJ1-2; tentative D call: TRBD1 (5 bases). The CDR3 is 13 amino acids. Trimming removed 2 bases at V and 4 bases at J, with 8 bases between. CDR1 is MNHNY and CDR2 is SVGAGI in the germline V gene (reference sequence). CDR3 coding DNA: TGTGCCAGCAGTTACCCAGGGTCCTATGGCTACACCTTC. This translates into CASSYPGSYGYTF.

The chain couples TRBV5-1 to TRBJ1-1; a possible D gene is TRBD1 (6 bases). Trimming left V 4 bases short and J 2 bases short, with 18 bases between. There are 16 residues in the CDR3. Germline loops: CDR1 SGHRS, CDR2 YFSETQ. The DNA for the CDR3 is TGCGCCAGCAGCCCTAGGACAGCGTCGCAAAACACTGAAGCTTTCTTT. Translation gives CASSPRTASQNTEAFF.

The V gene is TRBV7-8, the J gene TRBJ2-5; no firm D call. Germline CDR1 SGHVS, CDR2 FQNEAQ. The CDR3 spans 10 residues. The V end was cut by 7 bases, the J end by 5 bases, with 5 bases between. CDR3 region: CASTGETQYF. In DNA form, the CDR3 reads TGTGCCAGCACCGGGGAGACCCAGTACTTC.

This sequence joins TRBV9 and TRBJ2-1; 7 positions match TRBD2. The CDR3 runs to 16 residues. V was pared by 4 bases and J by 3 bases, with 10 bases of the junction left unmatched. Germline V gene lookup returns CDR1 SGDLS and CDR2 YYNGEE. The CDR3 nucleotides are TGTGCCAGCAGCCCGCGACTAGCCGACATCTACAATGAGCAGTTCTTC. As protein: CASSPRLADIYNEQFF.

The V call is TRBV6-1, the J call TRBJ2-3; a possible D gene is TRBD2 (5 bases). Germline V gene lookup returns CDR1 MNHNS and CDR2 SASEGT. Trimming pared 4 bases from V and 6 bases from J, leaving 20 bases between. The CDR3 covers 16 residues. CDR3: CASSGKSGQPSDTQYF. In DNA form, the CDR3 reads TGTGCCAGCAGTGGAAAAAGCGGCCAACCTTCCGATACGCAGTATTTT.

The chain is built from TRBV7-9 and TRBJ1-2; possibly TRBD1 for D (5 bases). CDR3 length equals 14 residues. From germline, CDR1 is SEHNR and CDR2 FQNEAQ (reference sequence). Trimming pared 3 bases from V and 4 bases from J, leaving 12 bases between. Written as DNA, the CDR3 is TGTGCCAGCAGCTTCCGTCGGACATCCTATGGCTACACCTTC. This encodes CASSFRRTSYGYTF.

CDR3 nucleotides: TGTGCCAAGACTATAGCGGGGCTAAAAGGGACCCAGTACTTC. Amino acid sequence: CAKTIAGLKGTQYF. The V and J genes are TRBV2 and TRBJ2-5; the match to TRBD2 covers 8 bases. This CDR3 has 14 residues. With 10 bases clipped from V and 7 bases from J, the junction kept 14 bases outside the gene matches. Germline V gene sequence: CDR1 SNHLY, CDR2 FYNNEI.

V is TRBV25-1 and J is TRBJ1-4; 9 nucleotides align to TRBD1. Germline V gene data show CDR1 as MGHDK and CDR2 as SYGVNS. The CDR3 is 15 residues long. J lost 4 bases, V lost 4 bases, and 4 bases had no gene match. The chain's CDR3 is CASSVWTGVNEKLFF. The CDR3 DNA reads TGTGCCAGCAGTGTTTGGACAGGGGTTAATGAAAAACTGTTTTTT.

This chain connects TRBV7-3 to TRBJ2-5; 12 bases match TRBD2. Germline V gene sequence: CDR1 SGHTA, CDR2 FQGTGA. Trimming at V came to 5 bases and at J to 5 bases, leaving 6 bases not matched to a gene. This CDR3 is built from 15 residues. The CDR3 here is CASSRLAGVGETQYF. The CDR3 coding sequence is TGTGCCAGCAGCCGACTAGCGGGAGTTGGGGAGACCCAGTACTTC. The full variable domain, completed using reference TRBV7-3 and TRBJ2-5, is GAGVSQTPSNKVTEKGKYVELRCDPISGHTALYWYRQSLGQGPEFLIYFQGTGAADDSGLPNDRFFAVRPEGSVSTLKIQRTERGDSAVYLCASSRLAGVGETQYFGPGTRLLVL.

The V and J genes are TRBV15 and TRBJ2-5; TRBD2 matches 10 bases. Germline CDR1 reads LNHNV; CDR2 reads YYDKDF (reference sequence). The J segment lost 1 base and the V segment lost 3 bases, leaving 5 bases of the junction unmatched. This CDR3 region has 16 residues. The CDR3 sequence is CATSSGLAVLQETQYF. CDR3 in DNA: TGTGCCACCAGCAGTGGACTAGCGGTCCTCCAAGAGACCCAGTACTTC.

This chain connects TRBV5-5 to TRBJ2-1; 9 bases match TRBD2. V lost 2 bases and J lost 4; bases outside the gene matches: 4. This CDR3 contains 15 residues. Per germline, CDR1 SGHKS and CDR2 YYEKEE (reference sequence). CDR3 sequence: CASSLAGGTYNEQFF. The CDR3 bases are TGTGCCAGCAGCTTAGCGGGAGGAACTTACAATGAGCAGTTCTTC.

DNA of the CDR3: TGTGCCAGCAGTCCTCCGGGACTAGTCTACGAGCAGTACTTC. This codes for CASSPPGLVYEQYF. The V call is TRBV25-1, the J call TRBJ2-7; 8 nucleotides align to TRBD2. Per the germline V gene, CDR1 is MGHDK and CDR2 is SYGVNS. The CDR3 length is 14 residues. Trimming at V came to 5 bases and at J to 3 bases, leaving 6 bases not matched to a gene.

The chain has TRBV27 and TRBJ1-5, with D possibly being TRBD1 (5 bases). Trimming took off 5 bases at V and 5 bases at J, with 13 bases between the two ends. Germline V gives CDR1 MNHEY, CDR2 SMNVEV (reference sequence). CDR3 size: 14 residues. The CDR3 is CASSNWGGDQPQHF. CDR3 sequence (DNA): TGTGCCAGCAGTAATTGGGGCGGCGATCAGCCCCAGCATTTT.

CDR3 protein: CASSLSTGGEKLFF. The CDR3 DNA sequence: TGTGCCAGCAGTTTATCTACAGGGGGTGAAAAACTGTTTTTT. This sequence joins TRBV27 and TRBJ1-4, with 8 bases identical to TRBD1. J gave up 7 bases and V 0 bases, and 1 base lay outside the gene matches. CDR3 size: 14 residues. Germline V gene data show CDR1 as MNHEY and CDR2 as SMNVEV (reference sequence).

The chain recombines TRBV30 with TRBJ1-5, with 7 bases aligning to TRBD1. This CDR3 region has 14 residues. V was clipped by 0 bases and J by 5 bases; unmatched bases: 4. CDR1 is GTSNPN, CDR2 SVGIG, per germline (reference sequence). The CDR3 reads CAWSVQTGDQPQHF. The CDR3 bases are TGTGCCTGGAGTGTACAAACAGGGGATCAGCCCCAGCATTTT. Full variable domain (missing parts from reference TRBV30 and TRBJ1-5): SQTIHQWPATLVQPVGSPLSLECTVEGTSNPNLYWYRQAAGRGLQLLFYSVGIGQISSEVPQNLSASRPQDRQFILSSKKLLLSDSGFYLCAWSVQTGDQPQHFGDGTRLSIL.

This chain connects TRBV7-7 to TRBJ2-1, with 13 bases lining up with TRBD2. Germline V gives CDR1 SSHAT, CDR2 FNYEAQ (reference sequence). The CDR3 consists of 17 residues. Germline trimming cut 5 bases from V and 9 bases from J; bases unmatched to any gene: 13. CDR3 DNA: TGTGCCAGCAGCCCTACGCCACTAGCGGGAGGGCCGAGTGAGCAGTTCTTC. Amino acid sequence: CASSPTPLAGGPSEQFF.

The chain recombines TRBV11-2 with TRBJ1-1; weak D call: TRBD1 (6 bases). This CDR3 comprises 14 residues. Looked up from germline, CDR1 is SGHAT and CDR2 is FQNNGV. Trimming shortened V by 5 bases and J by 1 base, and 11 bases separated the two germline ends. In DNA, the CDR3 is TGTGCCAGCAGCCCGGACAGCAGGAACACTGAAGCTTTCTTT. It yields the protein CASSPDSRNTEAFF.

The chain carries TRBV5-6 and TRBJ1-1; 7 bases agree with TRBD1. Germline V gene lookup returns CDR1 SGHDT and CDR2 YYEEEE. CDR3 size: 14 residues. J lost 6 bases, V lost 1 base, and 6 bases had no gene match. In DNA form, the CDR3 reads TGTGCCAGCAGCTTGCCCGGACAGGAGCCTGAAGCTTTCTTT. Protein sequence: CASSLPGQEPEAFF.

The rearrangement joins TRBV7-6 to TRBJ1-2; D is possibly TRBD1 (6 bases). Trimming pared 4 bases from V and 3 bases from J, leaving 12 bases between. Per the germline V gene, CDR1 is SGHVS and CDR2 is FNYEAQ. The CDR3 has 14 amino acids. CDR3 sequence: CASSSSPGDYGYTF. The CDR3 region has the DNA TGTGCCAGCAGCTCTAGCCCAGGGGACTATGGCTACACCTTC.